Shown below are 29 T cell receptor beta chains from a single sample sequenced in a study of spatial heterogeneity in lung cancer. TCRdb processed the 5' RACE reads anew with MiXCR; each CDR3 protein has one entry. The sample contains around 7,800 distinct CDR3 sequences, about 9.1% of which appear only once. Time point reported: sample taken at primary tumor resection. No cells were sorted before sequencing. The whole RNA sequenced was extracted from tumor, nontumor lung or frozen PBMC. The source was PBMCs, collected at surgery. These receptor sequences come from a male donor with early-stage non-small cell lung cancer.

This clonotype was recorded at least ten times. This beta chain slipped into a library made for alpha chains as a stray read, so its size is not meaningful. The gene calls are TRBV5-8 and TRBJ2-2, with D possibly TRBD2 on 6 matching bases. This CDR3 has 15 residues. CDR1 is SGHTS, CDR2 YDEGEE, per germline. Trimming took 0 bases from V and 5 from J, leaving 11 bases between them. Here the CDR3 DNA reads TGTGCCAGCAGCTTGGCGGGGGAGAGGACCGGGGAGCTGTTTTTT. Translating gives CASSLAGERTGELFF.

Concerning this clonotype: This beta chain lies outside the target of a library built for alpha chains; its clone size means little. The genes are TRBV5-1 and TRBJ2-3; possible D gene TRBD1, 6 bases. The V end was cut by 1 base, the J end by 1 base, with 10 bases between. The CDR3 consists of 15 residues. CDR1 is SGHRS and CDR2 is YFSETQ in the germline V gene. The CDR3 DNA reads as TGCGCCAGCAGCTTGCAACAGGGAGGCACAGATACGCAGTATTTT. Protein sequence: CASSLQQGGTDTQYF.

This clonotype was picked up many times. Found in a library prepared for alpha chains, this beta chain is an off-target read, and its abundance has little meaning. V usage is TRBV7-9 and J usage is TRBJ2-1; tentative D call: TRBD1 (6 bases). V dropped 5 bases and J dropped 6 bases, with 17 bases sitting between them. The CDR3 is 15 residues long. The V gene's germline CDR1 is SEHNR and CDR2 FQNEAQ (reference sequence). CDR3 sequence (DNA): TGTGCCAGCAGCGGGGGCCGGGATCTATTCAATGAGCAGTTCTTC. Protein: CASSGGRDLFNEQFF.

This clonotype was seen a few times. This beta chain is an unintended read in a library built for alpha chains; its size means little. The CDR3 protein is CASHLGAPGELFF. In DNA, the CDR3 is TGTGCCAGCCACTTGGGGGCGCCCGGGGAGCTGTTTTTT. This chain connects TRBV7-2 to TRBJ2-2, with a tentative D call TRBD1 (6 bases). The germline V gene encodes CDR1 SGHTA and CDR2 FQGNSA. This CDR3 is built from 13 residues. The V and J ends lost 8 bases and 6 bases respectively, with 13 bases between them.

This clonotype came up many times. A library prepared for alpha chains yielded this beta chain as an off-target read; its size is of little meaning. The rearrangement uses TRBV7-3 and TRBJ2-1; the D gene is possibly TRBD2 (5 bases). The V end lost 0 bases, the J end lost 0 bases, and 9 bases lay between the germline ends. This CDR3 is built from 16 residues. Germline CDR1 is SGHTA and CDR2 is FQGTGA. The CDR3 loop is CASSLTSESSYNEQFF. Here the CDR3 DNA reads TGTGCCAGCAGCTTAACTAGCGAGAGCTCCTACAATGAGCAGTTCTTC.

Ten or more counts support this clonotype. As an off-target read in a library built for alpha chains, this beta chain has a frequency of little significance. The V call is TRBV5-1, the J call TRBJ1-1; D gene ambiguous. This CDR3 is built from 15 residues. V lost 4 bases to trimming and J lost 1 base, with 14 bases between them. CDR1 and CDR2 (germline): SGHRS, YFSETQ. The CDR3 nucleotides are TGCGCCAGCAGCCCCCGGCCGGGCTCGAACACTGAAGCTTTCTTT. Encoded protein: CASSPRPGSNTEAFF. The full variable domain, in which reference TRBV5-1 and TRBJ1-1 provide the parts outside the CDR3, is KAGVTQTPRYLIKTRGQQVTLSCSPISGHRSVSWYQQTPGQGLQFLFEYFSETQRNKGNFPGRFSGRQFSNSRSEMNVSTLELGDSALYLCASSPRPGSNTEAFFGQGTRLTVV.

This clonotype has at least ten counts. Little can be read into the size of this beta chain, an off-target read in a library designed for alpha chains. The chain links TRBV25-1 to TRBJ2-7, with 16 bases aligning to TRBD2. CDR1 MGHDK and CDR2 SYGVNS come from the germline V gene. This CDR3 spans 19 amino acids. The ends lost 4 bases at V and 0 bases at J; junction bases unmatched: 9. DNA of the CDR3: TGTGCCAGCAGTGGATCGGGACTAGCGGGAGGGCATAGCTCCTACGAGCAGTACTTC. Encoded protein: CASSGSGLAGGHSSYEQYF.

This clonotype has just a few counts. This beta chain is a stray read from a library made for alpha chains; its abundance is not meaningful. The V call is TRBV2, the J call TRBJ2-1, with 10 nucleotides matching TRBD1. This CDR3 region has 15 residues. Germline loops: CDR1 SNHLY, CDR2 FYNNEI. V gave up 6 bases and J gave up 3 bases; unmatched junction bases: 5. Written as DNA, the CDR3 is TGTGCCAGCAGGGCCGGGACAGGGGTCTACAATGAGCAGTTCTTC. Amino acids: CASRAGTGVYNEQFF. The full variable domain, completed using reference TRBV2 and TRBJ2-1, is EPEVTQTPSHQVTQMGQEVILRCVPISNHLYFYWYRQILGQKVEFLVSFYNNEISEKSEIFDDQFSVERPDGSNFTLKIRSTKLEDSAMYFCASRAGTGVYNEQFFGPGTRLTVL.

This clonotype was observed at least ten times. This beta chain is off target for a library built for alpha chains, so its abundance means little. V is TRBV7-2 and J is TRBJ2-1; D possibly matches TRBD1 or TRBD2 (5 bases each). V was cut by 0 bases and J by 3 bases, with 9 bases left in between. This CDR3 comprises 15 residues. Germline CDR1 SGHTA, CDR2 FQGNSA. The CDR3: CASSLARDRYNEQFF. CDR3 bases: TGTGCCAGCAGCTTAGCCCGGGACCGCTACAATGAGCAGTTCTTC.

Points on this clonotype: The size of this beta chain means little, since it is a stray read in a library made for alpha chains. This chain joins TRBV5-1 and TRBJ2-1, with 7 bases lining up with TRBD1. The J segment lost 8 bases and the V segment lost 3 bases, leaving 8 bases of the junction unmatched. The CDR3 loop spans 14 amino acids. Germline values: CDR1 SGHRS, CDR2 YFSETQ. CDR3 loop: CASSSGTVLDEQFF. In DNA, the CDR3 is TGCGCCAGCAGCTCCGGGACAGTCTTGGATGAGCAGTTCTTC.

There are many counts of this clonotype. A library prepared for alpha chains yielded this beta chain as an off-target read; its size is of little meaning. This sequence joins TRBV6-6 and TRBJ2-7; no firm D call. The CDR3 extends over 16 amino acids. V lost 0 bases, J lost 0 bases, and 12 bases lay in between. The germline CDR1 and CDR2 sequences are MNHNY and SVGAGI (reference sequence). The CDR3 protein is CASSYSVFSLSYEQYF. In DNA, the CDR3 is TGTGCCAGCAGTTACTCCGTTTTCAGCCTCTCCTACGAGCAGTACTTC.

In this sample, this clonotype turned up many times. This beta chain represents an off-target read in a library built for alpha chains; its size is of limited meaning. The genes are TRBV12-3 or TRBV12-4 and TRBJ2-5; D not resolved. This CDR3 is built from 16 residues. V was shortened by 6 bases and J by 4 bases, with 21 bases between the two germline ends. CDR3 DNA sequence: TGTGCCAGCAGCCGTACTATGAGATTAACGGGAGAGACCCAGTACTTC. Translated, it gives CASSRTMRLTGETQYF.

This clonotype is deemed medium-sized. Little can be read into the size of this beta chain, an off-target read in a library designed for alpha chains. The chain uses TRBV3-1 and TRBJ1-2, with D perhaps matching TRBD1 (5 bases). The CDR3 extends over 14 amino acids. V lost 3 bases to trimming and J lost 5 bases, with 13 bases between them. Germline lookup yields CDR1 LGHDT and CDR2 YNNKEL (reference sequence). Here the CDR3 DNA reads TGTGCCAGCAGCCACGAGACAGTCTTTTATGGCTACACCTTC. Encoded protein: CASSHETVFYGYTF.

This clonotype was recorded many times. This beta chain represents an off-target read in a library built for alpha chains; its size is of limited meaning. This chain links TRBV10-3 with TRBJ2-1, with 12 nucleotides matching TRBD2. V lost 11 bases and J lost 0; bases outside the gene matches: 14. CDR1 is ENHRY and CDR2 is SYGVKD in the germline V gene. The CDR3 is 18 amino acids. CDR3 DNA sequence: TGTGCCTCGCGGTCGGGGACTAGCGGGTTGAGCTCCTACAATGAGCAGTTCTTC. It translates to CASRSGTSGLSSYNEQFF.

As to this clonotype: This beta chain represents an off-target read in a library built for alpha chains; its size is of limited meaning. V gene TRBV20-1 combines with J gene TRBJ2-1; tentative D call: TRBD1 (5 bases). The CDR3 is made up of 13 amino acids. V was shortened by 5 bases and J by 5 bases, with 13 bases between the two germline ends. Germline values: CDR1 DFQATT, CDR2 SNEGSKA (reference sequence). This CDR3 reads CSAGQNAHNEQFF. DNA for the CDR3: TGCAGTGCTGGACAAAACGCCCACAATGAGCAGTTCTTC.

This clonotype was picked up many times. Because the library targeted alpha chains, this beta chain is an off-target read whose size means little. This chain connects TRBV7-8 to TRBJ2-2; D is ambiguous. With 5 bases removed from V and 4 bases from J, the gap between germline ends came to 8 bases. The CDR3 extends over 13 amino acids. Germline values: CDR1 SGHVS, CDR2 FQNEAQ. In DNA, the CDR3 is TGTGCCAGCAGCCCGGTCAGCACCGGGGAGCTGTTTTTT. Translation: CASSPVSTGELFF.

With respect to this clonotype: This beta chain appears as a stray read in a library generated for alpha chains; its size is not informative. V and J are TRBV27 and TRBJ2-3, with 10 bases fitting TRBD1. The CDR3 sequence is 14 residues long. V shed 5 bases, J shed 6 bases, and the junction held 5 bases outside the gene matches. The germline gives CDR1 MNHEY, CDR2 SMNVEV (reference sequence). The CDR3 loop is CASSPRQGADTQYF. In nucleotides, the CDR3 is TGTGCCAGCAGTCCAAGACAGGGGGCGGATACGCAGTATTTT.

This clonotype was observed a single time. A much larger clone lies one base from this, so it may be a read error. The size of this beta chain means little, since it is a stray read in a library made for alpha chains. This rearrangement joins TRBV24-1 to TRBJ2-5; a weak D match, TRBD1 (6 bases). This CDR3 is built from 11 residues. From germline, CDR1 is KGHDR and CDR2 SFDVKD. The CDR3 spells CGKQGSETQYF. The CDR3 nucleotides are TGTGGCAAACAGGGCTCGGAGACCCAGTACTTC.

Of note for this clonotype: Because the library targeted alpha chains, this beta chain is an off-target read whose size means little. V usage is TRBV5-1 and J usage is TRBJ2-1, with 13 bases fitting TRBD2. V dropped 1 base and J dropped 4; count of bases not matched to a gene: 2. CDR3 size: 16 residues. CDR1 SGHRS and CDR2 YFSETQ come from the germline V gene. The CDR3 DNA is TGCGCCAGCAGCTTGCAGACTAGCGGGGGGTACAATGAGCAGTTCTTC. It specifies CASSLQTSGGYNEQFF.

This clonotype was detected many times. Being off target in a library aimed at alpha chains, this beta chain has a size of little meaning. V is TRBV5-1 and J is TRBJ2-5; no firm D call. CDR3 length equals 12 residues. Trimming removed 2 bases from V and 1 base from J, with 3 bases in between. Looked up from germline, CDR1 is SGHRS and CDR2 is YFSETQ. CDR3 region: CASSFSQETQYF. The DNA for the CDR3 is TGCGCCAGCAGCTTCTCCCAAGAGACCCAGTACTTC.

A remark on this clonotype: The library was prepared for alpha chains; this beta chain is a stray read, so its frequency means little. The CDR3 nucleotides are TGTGCCAGCAGGTTAGAGGTCACCGGGGAGCTGTTTTTT. Translation: CASRLEVTGELFF. This chain joins TRBV28 and TRBJ2-2; D is uncertain. Per germline, CDR1 MDHEN and CDR2 SYDVKM. The V end lost 6 bases, the J end lost 4 bases, and 9 bases lay between the germline ends. The CDR3 contains 13 residues.

Many counts were recorded for this clonotype. This beta chain came through as a stray read in a library set up for alpha chains, and its size says little. The chain carries TRBV4-3 and TRBJ2-1; the match to TRBD1 covers 8 bases. The CDR3 runs to 16 residues. Germline V gene data show CDR1 as LGHNA and CDR2 as YSLEER. With V trimmed by 6 bases and J by 4 bases, 11 bases remained unmatched. The CDR3 region has the DNA TGCGCCAGCAGTCAGAGGGGACAGGCGCCGTACAATGAGCAGTTCTTC. This sequence encodes CASSQRGQAPYNEQFF.

This clonotype came up many times. Because this beta chain is a stray read in a library intended to capture alpha chains, its abundance should not be given much weight. The rearrangement links TRBV6-1 to TRBJ2-5; no reliable D call. The CDR3 spans 15 residues. V was cut by 7 bases and J by 2 bases, with 17 bases left in between. Germline lookup yields CDR1 MNHNS and CDR2 SASEGT. This CDR3 reads CASIESAALQETQYF. The CDR3 coding sequence is TGTGCCAGCATCGAAAGTGCGGCGCTGCAAGAGACCCAGTACTTC.

This clonotype was recorded at least ten times. This beta chain was picked up by a library intended for alpha chains and is off target, so its count carries little meaning. This sequence joins TRBV7-2 and TRBJ2-7; 7 bases match TRBD2. The CDR3 is made up of 14 amino acids. Germline V gene data show CDR1 as SGHTA and CDR2 as FQGNSA. V lost 5 bases and J lost 2; bases outside the gene matches: 6. The CDR3 DNA sequence: TGTGCCAGCAGCCTCGGGACTACCACCTACGAGCAGTACTTC. Its translation is CASSLGTTTYEQYF.

This clonotype was counted at least ten times. This beta chain is a stray read from a library made for alpha chains; its abundance is not meaningful. The chain recombines TRBV10-3 with TRBJ2-7; no clear D. The CDR3 runs to 13 residues. Germline V CDR1 and CDR2: ENHRY, SYGVKD. Written as DNA, the CDR3 is TGTGCAACATCGGCGGAAAGCTCCTACGAGCAGTACTTC. It yields the protein CATSAESSYEQYF.

Many counts were recorded for this clonotype. This beta chain appears as a stray read in a library generated for alpha chains; its size is not informative. The genes are TRBV20-1 and TRBJ2-3; D is ambiguous. The CDR3 runs 11 residues. Trimming stripped 6 bases from V and 6 bases from J, with 10 bases between. Germline V lookup: CDR1 DFQATT, CDR2 SNEGSKA (reference sequence). Written as DNA, the CDR3 is TGCAGTGCCCTTGATTGGGATACGCAGTATTTT. Encoded protein: CSALDWDTQYF.

Details on this clonotype: This beta chain lies outside the target of a library built for alpha chains; its clone size means little. The genes are TRBV19 and TRBJ2-2; 10 nucleotides line up with TRBD1. J lost 2 bases, V lost 7 bases, and 4 bases had no gene match. Germline CDR1 and CDR2: LNHDA and SQIVND (reference sequence). The CDR3 runs 15 residues. The CDR3 protein is CASTKTGGNTGELFF. CDR3 in DNA: TGTGCCAGTACCAAGACAGGGGGCAACACCGGGGAGCTGTTTTTT.

This clonotype is medium-sized (0.01 to 0.1%) by share. A library prepared for alpha chains yielded this beta chain as an off-target read; its size is of little meaning. CDR3 sequence (DNA): TGTGCCAGCAGTCCTAGACAGAGCTCCTACGAGCAGTACTTC. The encoded protein is CASSPRQSSYEQYF. The rearrangement joins TRBV6-5 to TRBJ2-7; the D gene is possibly TRBD1 (5 bases). V was shortened by 5 bases and J by 0 bases, with 11 bases between the two germline ends. The CDR3 sequence is 14 residues long. The V gene's germline CDR1 is MNHEY and CDR2 SVGAGI.

This clonotype has a count of ten or more. This beta chain was picked up by a library intended for alpha chains and is off target, so its count carries little meaning. The V call is TRBV19, the J call TRBJ1-1; D is unresolved. The CDR3 length is 12 residues. Deletions cut 2 bases from V and 11 bases from J, with 12 bases between. CDR1 is LNHDA and CDR2 is SQIVND in the germline V gene (reference sequence). CDR3 loop: CASSILTSKAFF. CDR3 DNA: TGTGCCAGTAGTATATTAACCAGTAAGGCTTTCTTT.